Following are 9 T cell receptor beta chains from one sample sequenced in a study of T cells in Graves' hyperthyroidism and ophthalmopathy. Amplified TCR beta CDR3 regions derived from RNA transcripts. HTBI primers were employed in a first-round RT-PCR of the TCR CDR3. TCRdb reprocessed the multiplex PCR reads with MiXCR, giving one entry per CDR3 protein. This sample has 600,000 to 750,000 distinct CDR3 sequences, with 15% to 20% found just once. The sequencing sample was made of blood. The receptor source for this set is a man aged 45 to 65 with Graves' hyperthyroidism.

At least ten counts were recorded for this clonotype. The chain links TRBV9 to TRBJ1-1, with D perhaps matching TRBD1 (5 bases). The CDR3 length is 15 residues. Trimming took 3 bases from V and 1 from J, leaving 13 bases between them. Germline loops: CDR1 SGDLS, CDR2 YYNGEE. Here the CDR3 reads CASSDRGAPNTEAFF. The DNA for the CDR3 is TGTGCCAGCAGCGATAGAGGGGCGCCGAACACTGAAGCTTTCTTT.

CDR3 region: CASSQFTGTVNNEQFF. CDR3 sequence (DNA): TGCGCCAGCAGCCAATTTACGGGGACAGTGAACAATGAGCAGTTCTTC. The chain uses TRBV4-3 and TRBJ2-1; TRBD1 aligns across 7 bases. The junction had 9 bases not matched to a gene; V was cut back by 2 bases and J by 5 bases. Per germline, CDR1 LGHNA and CDR2 YSLEER. The length of the CDR3 is 16 residues.

Concerning this clonotype: A much bigger clone sits one base away, suggesting this may be a read error. The CDR3 here is CSARDQISGDTDTQYF. The CDR3 DNA follows: TGCAGTGCTAGAGATCAGATTAGCGGAGACACAGATACGCAGTATTTT. J is TRBJ2-3 and V is TRBV20-1, with D perhaps matching TRBD2 (6 bases). Germline CDR1 and CDR2: DFQATT and SNEGSKA (reference sequence). V lost 0 bases and J lost 2, with 15 bases in between. CDR3 length: 16 amino acids.

To note about this clonotype: Possible read error: a much larger clone is one base away. J is TRBJ2-7 and V is TRBV7-3; 7 positions agree with TRBD2. Germline CDR1 SGHTA, CDR2 FQGTGA. CDR3 length: 15 residues. The CDR3: CASSLSAGYLYEQCF. CDR3 coding DNA: TGTGCCAGCAGCCTCTCAGCGGGATATCTGTACGAGCAGTGCTTC.

This clonotype was picked up many times. The chain carries TRBV12-5 and TRBJ1-5; D uncertain. The CDR3 loop spans 13 amino acids. The V gene lost 6 bases and the J gene lost 4 bases, with 10 bases spanning the gap. Per the germline V gene, CDR1 is LGHNT and CDR2 is FRNRAP. The CDR3 coding sequence is TGTGCTAGTGGCCAAAAGCCTAATCAGCCCCAGCATTTT. This encodes CASGQKPNQPQHF.

The chain joins TRBV5-1 to TRBJ1-1; TRBD1 aligns across 8 bases. The germline gives CDR1 SGHRS, CDR2 YFSETQ. The junction had 15 bases not matched to a gene; V was cut back by 3 bases and J by 5 bases. The CDR3 length is 17 residues. The CDR3 region is CASSSSTGQGRLTEAFF. The CDR3 DNA reads as TGCGCCAGCAGCTCGTCGACCGGACAGGGAAGGTTGACTGAAGCTTTCTTT.

In this sample, this clonotype turned up many times. V usage is TRBV19 and J usage is TRBJ1-1; 8 bases map to TRBD1. Losses at the gene ends were 8 bases for V and 1 base for J; bases not matched to a gene: 3. This CDR3 comprises 13 residues. Germline loops: CDR1 LNHDA, CDR2 SQIVND (reference sequence). The CDR3 region has the DNA TGTGCCAGTGTGGACAGGGAGAACACTGAAGCTTTCTTT. This gives the protein CASVDRENTEAFF.

Only a few counts were recorded for this clonotype. The rearrangement uses TRBV10-2 and TRBJ1-5; TRBD1 matches 9 bases. The germline V gene encodes CDR1 WSHSY and CDR2 SAAADI. The V gene end was trimmed by 9 bases and the J gene end by 0 bases; junction bases not matched to a gene: 3. The CDR3 extends over 14 amino acids. CDR3 bases: TGCGCCAGTCAGACAGGGGGTAGCAATCAGCCCCAGCATTTT. Its translation is CASQTGGSNQPQHF.

This clonotype occurred many times. The rearrangement links TRBV7-2 to TRBJ1-5; 11 nucleotides match TRBD1. V lost 4 bases to trimming and J lost 2 bases; unmatched junction nucleotides: 1. In germline, CDR1 is SGHTA, CDR2 FQGNSA. This CDR3 spans 15 amino acids. CDR3 residues: CASSWTGGGNQPQHF. CDR3 nucleotide sequence: TGTGCCAGCAGCTGGACAGGGGGCGGCAATCAGCCCCAGCATTTT.